Listed here are 8 T cell receptor beta chains from one sample, sequenced in a study of blood T cell repertoires in COVID-19. The repertoire was sequenced with immunoSEQ multiplex PCR; TCRdb's copy has only in-frame clones and lacks some. The sample includes about 330,000 clones, 80% to 90% of them seen just once. The sequenced sample was peripheral blood. The receptors were sampled from a man in his late teens or twenties who had recovered from COVID-19.

The genes are TRBV5-1 and TRBJ1-2, with TRBD1 matching over 7 bases. Looked up from germline, CDR1 is SGHRS and CDR2 is YFSETQ. This CDR3 is 13 amino acids long. The trim removed 1 base at V and 7 bases at J, leaving 4 bases unmatched. Here the CDR3 reads CASSLSGGRGYTF. Written as DNA, the CDR3 is TGCGCCAGCAGCTTGTCAGGGGGACGTGGCTACACCTTC.

The gene calls are TRBV19 and TRBJ2-7, with D maybe TRBD1 (6 bases). The CDR3 is 13 amino acids. Germline V gene data show CDR1 as LNHDA and CDR2 as SQIVND (reference sequence). V dropped 5 bases and J dropped 3 bases, with 11 bases sitting between them. For the CDR3, the DNA is TGTGCCAGTAGTGACCAACAGGGCTACGAGCAGTACTTC. Amino acid sequence: CASSDQQGYEQYF.

The rearrangement uses TRBV5-4 and TRBJ2-3, with TRBD2 matching 10 bases. CDR1 and CDR2 from the germline V gene are SGHNT and YYREEE (reference sequence). J gave up 5 bases and V 3 bases, and 6 bases lay outside the gene matches. This CDR3 comprises 15 residues. The CDR3 loop reads CASSSLAGVQDTQYF. The CDR3 nucleotides read TGTGCCAGCAGCTCGCTAGCGGGAGTTCAAGATACGCAGTATTTT.

The chain carries TRBV7-9 and TRBJ2-1; D call uncertain. Germline values: CDR1 SEHNR, CDR2 FQNEAQ (reference sequence). The CDR3 has 12 residues. V was cut by 5 bases and J by 4 bases, with 6 bases left in between. In DNA, the CDR3 is TGTGCCAGCAGCCTTTCTTACAATGAGCAGTTCTTC. Amino acid sequence: CASSLSYNEQFF. The variable domain in full, completed from reference TRBV7-9 and TRBJ2-1, reads DTGVSQNPRHKITKRGQNVTFRCDPISEHNRLYWYRQTLGQGPEFLTYFQNEAQLEKSRLLSDRFSAERPKGSFSTLEIQRTEQGDSAMYLCASSLSYNEQFFGPGTRLTVL.

V usage is TRBV20-1 and J usage is TRBJ1-2; D perhaps matches TRBD1 (5 bases). CDR1 is DFQATT, CDR2 SNEGSKA, per germline (reference sequence). The V gene lost 5 bases and the J gene lost 6 bases, with 10 bases spanning the gap. The CDR3 runs to 11 residues. CDR3 nucleotides: TGCAGTGCTTCCCAGGGCCATGGCTACACCTTC. Encoded protein: CSASQGHGYTF.

The rearrangement links TRBV6-4 to TRBJ1-1, with 7 bases matching TRBD1. This CDR3 contains 14 residues. J was trimmed by 4 bases and V by 1 base; bases with no gene match: 3. CDR1 and CDR2 (germline): MRHNA, SNTAGT. The CDR3 coding sequence is TGTGCCAGCAGTGACTTCCCAGGGGGCACTGAAGCTTTCTTT. As protein: CASSDFPGGTEAFF.

The chain recombines TRBV7-9 with TRBJ2-1; TRBD1 agrees at 8 bases. Germline V lookup: CDR1 SEHNR, CDR2 FQNEAQ (reference sequence). The CDR3 has 15 amino acids. V lost 7 bases, J lost 0 bases, and 5 bases stayed unmatched. The CDR3 DNA reads as TGTGCCAGCATCCAGGGGGCGGGCTCCTACAATGAGCAGTTCTTC. This encodes CASIQGAGSYNEQFF.

This sequence joins TRBV10-2 and TRBJ1-5, with D unresolved. The CDR3 has 14 amino acids. The V and J ends lost 2 bases and 6 bases respectively, with 11 bases between them. Germline lookup yields CDR1 WSHSY and CDR2 SAAADI. CDR3 coding DNA: TGCGCCAGCAGTGAGGCCCAGTCAAGTCAGCCCCAGCATTTT. It specifies CASSEAQSSQPQHF.